This entry describes one T cell receptor beta chain. Researchers isolated at least 6.5 million PBMCs per sample. This sample is drawn from a study of blood T cells in healthy people across ages. Primed by a sample-barcoded 5' primer and a J-beta primer mix, a second PCR proceeded for roughly 6 to 12 cycles. Every sample returned 2.5 million or more CDR3-containing paired-end reads. TCRdb reprocessed the 5' RACE reads with MiXCR, giving one entry per CDR3 protein. The repertoire holds fewer than 700,000 distinct CDR3 sequences, around 48% seen once, with under 30% in the top ten. Sequencing was carried out using blood. The clonotype comes from a man older than 75 in good health.

Here the CDR3 DNA reads TGTGCCAGCAGAAAAGAAGGTCGGGCAGATACGCAGTATTTT. Translated, it gives CASRKEGRADTQYF. The chain links TRBV7-2 to TRBJ2-3; no clear D. V gave up 6 bases and J gave up 4 bases, with 14 bases separating them. The CDR3 is made up of 14 amino acids. CDR1 and CDR2 from the germline V gene are SGHTA and FQGNSA.